A selection of T cell receptor beta chains follows, all from one sample in a study of siplizumab effects on memory and regulatory T cells. Profiling relied on immunoSEQ multiplex PCR, and the TCRdb table lists in-frame clones only, not all of them. This sample yields approximately 110,000 clones, of which approximately 90% are seen a single time; 0.75% belongs to the top ten. The specimen sequenced was Tregs sorted from blood. The origin of the receptors is a human donor in good health. Both conserved end residues are part of each CDR3. D genes are given only for firm matches. Rows may omit the clone size; those that give it use once, few, many or a size class.

d_call clone_size j_call v_call cdr3_aa cdr3_nt
. once TRBJ1-1 TRBV19 CASSLNRGGNTEAFF TGTGCCAGTAGCCTAAACCGCGGGGGGAACACTGAAGCTTTCTTT
. once TRBJ2-5 TRBV4-2 CASSQVAAPGETQYF TGTGCCAGCAGCCAAGTTGCGGCCCCGGGGGAGACCCAGTACTTC
. . TRBJ2-6 TRBV27 CASSLSMRDAGANVLTF TGTGCCAGCAGTTTATCGATGAGGGATGCTGGGGCCAACGTCCTGACTTTC
. . TRBJ2-1 TRBV5-4 CASSLAGGSSYNEQFF TGTGCCAGCAGCTTGGCTGGTGGGAGCTCCTACAATGAGCAGTTCTTC
. once TRBJ2-1 TRBV5-1 CASRSGSSYNEQFF TGCGCCAGCAGGTCGGGGAGCTCCTACAATGAGCAGTTCTTC
TRBD2 . TRBJ2-5 TRBV5-4 CASSSRGVQETQYF TGTGCCAGCAGCTCTCGGGGGGTTCAAGAGACCCAGTACTTC
. . TRBJ2-7 TRBV6-5 CASSPGLYEQYF TGTGCCAGCAGTCCGGGACTTTACGAGCAGTACTTC
. . TRBJ2-3 TRBV5-1 CASSLDASDLTQYF TGCGCCAGCAGCTTGGATGCCTCTGACCTTACGCAGTATTTT
. . TRBJ2-1 TRBV5-1 CASSSRDRSYNEQFF TGCGCCAGCAGCTCCCGGGATCGATCCTACAATGAGCAGTTCTTC
. . TRBJ2-3 TRBV19 CASSASAVTDTQYF TGTGCCAGTAGTGCTAGCGCGGTCACAGATACGCAGTATTTT
. . TRBJ2-7 TRBV27 CASAPTYSYEQYF TGTGCCAGCGCCCCTACGTACTCCTACGAGCAGTACTTC
. once TRBJ1-1 TRBV28 CASSYTMTMNTEAFF TGTGCCAGCAGTTATACAATGACTATGAACACTGAAGCTTTCTTT
. . TRBJ1-2 TRBV7-8 CASSLGPRLYGYTF TGTGCCAGCAGCTTAGGACCGCGCCTCTATGGCTACACCTTC
. . TRBJ1-6 TRBV6-1 CASLDSPGYNSPLHF TGTGCCAGCCTAGATTCCCCGGGGTATAATTCACCCCTCCACTTT
TRBD1 . TRBJ1-2 TRBV19 CASKPGTVGYGYTF TGTGCCAGTAAGCCCGGGACAGTCGGTTATGGCTACACCTTC
. . TRBJ2-3 TRBV5-1 CASSEGYSTDTQYF TGCGCCAGCAGCGAAGGGTATAGCACAGATACGCAGTATTTT
. many TRBJ1-1 TRBV6-5 CASSYGVGTEAFF TGTGCCAGCAGTTATGGGGTAGGCACTGAAGCTTTCTTT
TRBD2 . TRBJ2-1 TRBV2 CASSRLAGAGNEQFF TGTGCCAGCAGTCGACTAGCGGGAGCGGGCAATGAGCAGTTCTTC
. . TRBJ1-1 TRBV7-8 CASSLFVGQINTEAFF TGTGCCAGCAGCTTATTTGTCGGACAGATAAACACTGAAGCTTTCTTT
. . TRBJ1-2 TRBV6-5 CASRATGSGYGYTF TGTGCCAGCAGAGCGACAGGCTCTGGCTATGGCTACACCTTC
. . TRBJ1-2 TRBV6-6 CASGWARVRSGYTF TGTGCCAGCGGTTGGGCCAGGGTCCGCTCTGGCTACACCTTC
. . TRBJ2-7 TRBV5-1 CASSLAWGYEQYF TGCGCCAGCAGCTTGGCCTGGGGGTACGAGCAGTACTTC